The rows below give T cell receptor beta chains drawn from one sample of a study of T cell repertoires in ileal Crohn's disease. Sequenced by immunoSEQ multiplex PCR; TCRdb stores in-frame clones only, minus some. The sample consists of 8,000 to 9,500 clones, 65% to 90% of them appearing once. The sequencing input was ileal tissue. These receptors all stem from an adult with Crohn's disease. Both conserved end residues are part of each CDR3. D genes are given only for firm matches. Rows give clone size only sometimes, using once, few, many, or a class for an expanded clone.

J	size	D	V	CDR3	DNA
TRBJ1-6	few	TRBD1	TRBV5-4	CASSPGQGARGINSPLHF	TGTGCCAGCAGCCCGGGACAGGGGGCGCGGGGAATCAATTCACCCCTCCACTTT
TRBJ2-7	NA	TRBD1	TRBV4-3	CASHMTGPYLYEQYF	TGCGCCAGCCATATGACAGGGCCCTATCTCTACGAGCAGTACTTC
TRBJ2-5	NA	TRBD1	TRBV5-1	CASSWGQGKTQYF	TGCGCCAGCAGCTGGGGACAGGGGAAGACCCAGTACTTC
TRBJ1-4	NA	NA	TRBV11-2	CASSLGGYEKLFF	TGTGCCAGCAGCTTAGGTGGATACGAAAAACTGTTTTTT
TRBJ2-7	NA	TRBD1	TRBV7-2	CASSFGTGAYEQYF	TGTGCCAGCAGCTTCGGGACAGGCGCCTACGAGCAGTACTTC
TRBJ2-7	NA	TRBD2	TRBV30	CAWRRRGLAGLEQYF	TGTGCCTGGAGGCGCCGGGGTCTAGCGGGCCTCGAGCAGTACTTC
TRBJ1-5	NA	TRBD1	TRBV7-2	CASSLVGTGGAGNQPQHF	TGTGCCAGCAGCTTAGTAGGGACAGGGGGGGCTGGCAATCAGCCCCAGCATTTT
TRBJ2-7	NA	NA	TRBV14	CASSQELGRSEQYF	TGTGCCAGCAGCCAAGAATTAGGGAGGAGCGAGCAGTACTTC
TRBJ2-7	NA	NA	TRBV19	CARGIFTDYEQYF	TGTGCCAGGGGGATCTTTACGGACTACGAGCAGTACTTC
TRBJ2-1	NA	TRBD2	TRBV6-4	CASSEGTSMDEQFF	TGTGCCAGCAGTGAGGGGACTAGCATGGATGAGCAGTTCTTC